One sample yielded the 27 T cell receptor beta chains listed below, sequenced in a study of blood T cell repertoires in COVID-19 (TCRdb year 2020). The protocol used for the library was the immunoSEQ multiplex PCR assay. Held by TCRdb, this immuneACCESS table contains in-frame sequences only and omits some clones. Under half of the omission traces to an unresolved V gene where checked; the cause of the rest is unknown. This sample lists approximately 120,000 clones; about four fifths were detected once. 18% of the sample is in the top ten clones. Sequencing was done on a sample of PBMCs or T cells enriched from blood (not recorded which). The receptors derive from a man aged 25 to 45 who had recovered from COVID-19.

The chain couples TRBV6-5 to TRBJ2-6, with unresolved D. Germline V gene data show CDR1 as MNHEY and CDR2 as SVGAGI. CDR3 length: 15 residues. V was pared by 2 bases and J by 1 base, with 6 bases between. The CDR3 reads CASSYRVSGANVLTF. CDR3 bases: TGTGCCAGCAGTTACCGGGTATCTGGGGCCAACGTCCTGACTTTC.

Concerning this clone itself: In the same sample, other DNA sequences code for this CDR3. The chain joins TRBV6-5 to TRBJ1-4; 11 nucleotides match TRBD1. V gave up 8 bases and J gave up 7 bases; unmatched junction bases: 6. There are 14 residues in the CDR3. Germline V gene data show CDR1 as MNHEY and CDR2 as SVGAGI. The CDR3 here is CASSGQGAGEKLFF. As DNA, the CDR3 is TGTGCCAGCTCCGGACAGGGGGCCGGTGAAAAACTGTTTTTT.

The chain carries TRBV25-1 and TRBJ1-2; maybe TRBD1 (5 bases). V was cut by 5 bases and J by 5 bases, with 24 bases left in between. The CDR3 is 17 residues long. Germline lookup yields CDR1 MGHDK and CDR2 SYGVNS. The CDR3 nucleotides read TGTGCCAGCAGTCGGGCAGGGTTGTTCGGCTTAGGGTATGGCTACACCTTC. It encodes CASSRAGLFGLGYGYTF.

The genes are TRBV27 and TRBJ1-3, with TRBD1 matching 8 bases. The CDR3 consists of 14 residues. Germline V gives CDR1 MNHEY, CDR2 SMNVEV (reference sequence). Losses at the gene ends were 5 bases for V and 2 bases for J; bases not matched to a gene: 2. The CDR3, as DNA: TGTGCCAGCAGTACGACAGGGGCTGGAAACACCATATATTTT. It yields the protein CASSTTGAGNTIYF.

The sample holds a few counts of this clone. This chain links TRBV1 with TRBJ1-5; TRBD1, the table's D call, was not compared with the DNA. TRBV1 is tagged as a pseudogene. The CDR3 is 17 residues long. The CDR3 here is CTSSQENVADSNQPQHF. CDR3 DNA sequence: TGCACCAGCAGCCAAGAGAACGTGGCAGATAGCAATCAGCCCCAGCATTTT.

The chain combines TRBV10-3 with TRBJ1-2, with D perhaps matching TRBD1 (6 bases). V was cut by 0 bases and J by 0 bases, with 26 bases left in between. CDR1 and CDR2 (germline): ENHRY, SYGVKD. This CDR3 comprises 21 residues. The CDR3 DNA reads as TGTGCCATCAGTGAGTCGCTCTATCGGACCCAAGAAGGGGGAGCTAACTATGGCTACACCTTC. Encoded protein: CAISESLYRTQEGGANYGYTF.

This CDR3 reads CASSPPGDSGYTF. The CDR3 bases are TGTGCCAGCAGCCCCCCTGGGGACTCCGGCTACACCTTC. The rearrangement joins TRBV13 to TRBJ1-2, with D possibly TRBD1 on 5 matching bases. Trimming left V 5 bases short and J 8 bases short, with 15 bases between. The CDR3 totals 13 residues. Per germline, CDR1 PRHDT and CDR2 FYEKMQ (reference sequence).

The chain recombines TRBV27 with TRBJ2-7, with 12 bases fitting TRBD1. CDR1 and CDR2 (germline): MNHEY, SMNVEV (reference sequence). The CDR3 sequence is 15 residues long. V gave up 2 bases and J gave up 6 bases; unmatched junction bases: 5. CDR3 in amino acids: CASSLRGTGGREQYF. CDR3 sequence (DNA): TGTGCCAGCAGTTTAAGGGGGACAGGGGGCCGCGAGCAGTACTTC.

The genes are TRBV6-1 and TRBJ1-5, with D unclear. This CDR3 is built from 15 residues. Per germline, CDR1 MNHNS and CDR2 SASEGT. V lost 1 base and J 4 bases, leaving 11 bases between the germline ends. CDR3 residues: CASSEGIDFNQPQHF. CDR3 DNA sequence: TGTGCCAGCAGTGAAGGTATAGACTTTAATCAGCCCCAGCATTTT.

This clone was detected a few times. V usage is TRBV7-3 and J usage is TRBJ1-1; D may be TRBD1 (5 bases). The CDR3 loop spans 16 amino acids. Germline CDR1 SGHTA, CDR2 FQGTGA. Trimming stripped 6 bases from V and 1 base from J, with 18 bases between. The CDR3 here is CASRSSPGLTNTEAFF. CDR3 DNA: TGTGCCAGCAGATCCTCTCCGGGACTGACGAACACTGAAGCTTTCTTT.

In nucleotides, the CDR3 is TGTGCCAGCAGCCCGGACACTAAAGAGACCCAGTACTTC. Translation: CASSPDTKETQYF. The V and J genes are TRBV7-9 and TRBJ2-5; a weak D match, TRBD1 (5 bases). Trimming removed 5 bases at V and 3 bases at J, with 10 bases between. The CDR3 is 13 amino acids. Per the germline V gene, CDR1 is SEHNR and CDR2 is FQNEAQ (reference sequence).

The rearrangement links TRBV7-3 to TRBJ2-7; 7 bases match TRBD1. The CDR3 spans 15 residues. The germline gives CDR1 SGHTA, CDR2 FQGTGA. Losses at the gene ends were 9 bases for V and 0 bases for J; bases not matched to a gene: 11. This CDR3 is CARGQWDSISYEQYV. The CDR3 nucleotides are TGTGCCAGAGGGCAGTGGGACAGCATCTCCTACGAGCAGTACGTC.

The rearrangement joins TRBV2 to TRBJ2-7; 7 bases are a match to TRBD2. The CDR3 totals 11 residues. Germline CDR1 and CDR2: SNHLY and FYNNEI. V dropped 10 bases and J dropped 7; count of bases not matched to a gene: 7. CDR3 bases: TGTGCCACACGACTAGCAAGGGAGCAGTACGTC. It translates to CATRLAREQYV.

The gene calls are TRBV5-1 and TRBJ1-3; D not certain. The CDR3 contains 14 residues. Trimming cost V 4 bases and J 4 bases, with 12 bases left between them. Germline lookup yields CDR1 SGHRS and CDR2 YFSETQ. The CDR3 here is CASSRSGAGNTIYF. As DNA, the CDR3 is TGCGCCAGCAGCCGAAGCGGAGCCGGAAACACCATATATTTT.

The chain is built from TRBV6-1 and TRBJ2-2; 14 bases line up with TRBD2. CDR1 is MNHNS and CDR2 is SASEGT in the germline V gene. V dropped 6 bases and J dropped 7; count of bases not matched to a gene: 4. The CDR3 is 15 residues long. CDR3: CASRGLAGGIGELFF. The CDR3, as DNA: TGTGCCAGCAGAGGACTAGCGGGGGGTATCGGGGAGCTGTTTTTT.

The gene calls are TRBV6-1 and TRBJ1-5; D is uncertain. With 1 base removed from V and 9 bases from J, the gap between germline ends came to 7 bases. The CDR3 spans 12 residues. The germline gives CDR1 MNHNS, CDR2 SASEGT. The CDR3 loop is CASSEVALPQHF. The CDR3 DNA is TGTGCCAGCAGTGAAGTGGCCTTGCCCCAGCATTTT.

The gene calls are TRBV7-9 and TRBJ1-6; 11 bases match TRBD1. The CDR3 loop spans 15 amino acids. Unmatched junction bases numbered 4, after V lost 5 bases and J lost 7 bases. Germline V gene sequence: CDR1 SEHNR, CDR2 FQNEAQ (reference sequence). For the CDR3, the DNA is TGTGCCAGCAGCCGGACAGGGGGCAAAAATTCACCCCTCCACTTT. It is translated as CASSRTGGKNSPLHF.

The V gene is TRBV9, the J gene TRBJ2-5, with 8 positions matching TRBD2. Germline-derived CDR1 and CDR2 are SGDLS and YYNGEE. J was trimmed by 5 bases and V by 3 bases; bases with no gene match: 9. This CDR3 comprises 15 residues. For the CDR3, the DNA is TGTGCCAGCAGCGCGACCGGGACTAGTCGGGAGACCCAGTACTTC. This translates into CASSATGTSRETQYF.

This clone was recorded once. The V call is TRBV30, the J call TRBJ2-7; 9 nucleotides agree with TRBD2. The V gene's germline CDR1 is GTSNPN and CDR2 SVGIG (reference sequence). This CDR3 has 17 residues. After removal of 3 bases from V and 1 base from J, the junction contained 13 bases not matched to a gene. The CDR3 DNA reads TGTGCCTGGAGCCAACCTCAGCCCAGCGGGAGGTCCTACGAGCAGTACTTC. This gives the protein CAWSQPQPSGRSYEQYF.

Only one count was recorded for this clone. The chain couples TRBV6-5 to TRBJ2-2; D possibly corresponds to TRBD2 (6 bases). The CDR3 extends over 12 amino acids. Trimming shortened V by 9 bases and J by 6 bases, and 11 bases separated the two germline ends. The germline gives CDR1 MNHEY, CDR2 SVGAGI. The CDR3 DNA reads TGTGCCAGTAGGAGGGGCCCCGGGGAGCTGTTTTTT. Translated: CASRRGPGELFF.

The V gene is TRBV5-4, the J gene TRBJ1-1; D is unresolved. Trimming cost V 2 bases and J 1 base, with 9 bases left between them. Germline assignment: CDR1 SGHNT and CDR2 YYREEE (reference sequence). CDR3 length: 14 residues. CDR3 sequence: CASSLYGRNTEAFF. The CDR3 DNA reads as TGTGCCAGCAGCTTATACGGGAGGAACACTGAAGCTTTCTTT.

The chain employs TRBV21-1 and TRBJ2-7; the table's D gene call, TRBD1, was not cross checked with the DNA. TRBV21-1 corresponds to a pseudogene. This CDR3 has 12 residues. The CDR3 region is CARSGTAYEQYV. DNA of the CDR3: TGTGCCAGGTCCGGGACAGCCTACGAGCAGTACGTC.

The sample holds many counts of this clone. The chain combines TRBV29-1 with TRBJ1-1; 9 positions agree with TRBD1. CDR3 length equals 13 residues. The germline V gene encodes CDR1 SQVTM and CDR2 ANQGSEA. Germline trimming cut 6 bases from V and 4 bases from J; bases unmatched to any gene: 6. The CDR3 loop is CSVTGGPSTEAFF. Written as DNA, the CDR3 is TGCAGCGTCACAGGGGGCCCCAGCACTGAAGCTTTCTTT.

For the CDR3, the DNA is TGTGCCAGTCAGCCCTACAGCAACACCGGGGAGCTGTTTTTT. This sequence encodes CASQPYSNTGELFF. The V gene is TRBV19, the J gene TRBJ2-2, with unresolved D. The CDR3 runs 14 residues. Trimming left V 8 bases short and J 2 bases short, with 12 bases between. Per germline, CDR1 LNHDA and CDR2 SQIVND (reference sequence).

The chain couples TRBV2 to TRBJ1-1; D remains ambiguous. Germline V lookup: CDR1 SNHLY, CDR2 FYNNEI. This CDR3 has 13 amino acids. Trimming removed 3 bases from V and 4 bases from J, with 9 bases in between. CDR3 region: CASSERFITEAFF. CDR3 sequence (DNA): TGTGCCAGCAGTGAGAGGTTTATCACTGAAGCTTTCTTT.

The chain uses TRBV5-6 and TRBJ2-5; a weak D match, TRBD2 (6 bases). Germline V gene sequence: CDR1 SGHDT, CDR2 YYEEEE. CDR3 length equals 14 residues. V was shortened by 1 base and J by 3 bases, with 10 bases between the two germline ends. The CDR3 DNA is TGTGCCAGCAGCTTGAGGGGCGGGGAAGAGACCCAGTACTTC. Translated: CASSLRGGEETQYF.

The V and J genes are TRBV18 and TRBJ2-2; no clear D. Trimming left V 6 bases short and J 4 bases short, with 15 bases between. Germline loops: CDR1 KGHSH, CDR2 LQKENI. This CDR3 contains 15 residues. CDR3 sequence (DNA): TGTGCCAGCTCTCCTGACCAGGCGAGCACCGGGGAGCTGTTTTTT. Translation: CASSPDQASTGELFF.